This passage covers 15 T cell receptor beta chains from one sample sequenced in a study of T cell repertoires in cytomegalovirus infection (dated by TCRdb to between 2019 and 2020). The run used an Illumina HiSeq 1500. Through fastp at Q25 and MiXCR, TCRdb rebuilt clones from the public reads, retaining in-frame beta chains. Identical CDR3 proteins give one entry, which carries the most common genes and DNA. The sample profile shows about 350,000 distinct CDR3 sequences; just under 35% of them were found once. Roughly 13% of the sample is in the top ten clones. Their target antigens are unknown. Interpreted using the paper, the treatment or condition label stands for: in vitro stimulation with specific CMV peptide epitopes to enrich CMV-specific T cells. The sequences come from cultured PBMCs, collected from culture after CMV antigen stimulation. The receptor source for this set is a human donor in good health (CMV status not recorded). Some clones in this sample may be carry-over from other donors' samples.

This clonotype has ten or more counts. V gene TRBV7-8 combines with J gene TRBJ1-2, with TRBD1 identical over 7 bases. This CDR3 has 15 amino acids. The germline V gene has CDR1 SGHVS and CDR2 FQNEAQ. The V gene end was trimmed by 0 bases and the J gene end by 3 bases; junction bases not matched to a gene: 4. CDR3: CASSLAQGWHYGYTF. In nucleotides, the CDR3 is TGTGCCAGCAGCTTAGCACAGGGGTGGCACTATGGCTACACCTTC.

This clonotype occurred a few times. CDR3 bases: TGTGCCAGCAGCCCAAAGACTAGCAGCTACAATGAGCAGTTCTTC. This encodes CASSPKTSSYNEQFF. The chain recombines TRBV4-2 with TRBJ2-1; TRBD2 agrees at 7 bases. Germline loops: CDR1 LGHNA, CDR2 YNFKEQ. V dropped 4 bases and J dropped 3; count of bases not matched to a gene: 6. The CDR3 sequence is 15 residues long.

The rearrangement uses TRBV7-4 and TRBJ2-7; TRBD1 is a possible D gene (5 bases). Germline CDR1 is SGHVT and CDR2 is SQSDAQ. The CDR3 covers 15 residues. The germline V and J ends were trimmed by 1 base and 4 bases, with 14 bases remaining between them. CDR3 sequence: CASSLGAGPKYEQYF. DNA of the CDR3: TGTGCCAGCAGCTTAGGCGCAGGGCCTAAATACGAGCAGTACTTC.

Turning to this clonotype: It may be a read error: a sequence one base away is much more abundant. V is TRBV5-4 and J is TRBJ1-1, with D unresolved. CDR1 and CDR2 from the germline V gene are SGHNT and YYREEE (reference sequence). V dropped 2 bases and J dropped 1 base, with 9 bases sitting between them. The CDR3 contains 14 residues. The CDR3 DNA reads as TGTGCCAGCAGCTTCCGGGTTACGAACACTGAAGCTTTCTTT. This translates into CASSFRVTNTEAFF.

The chain recombines TRBV19 with TRBJ2-1; 10 nucleotides align to TRBD1. The J segment lost 9 bases and the V segment lost 5 bases, leaving 13 bases of the junction unmatched. The CDR3 sequence is 16 residues long. Germline V gene lookup returns CDR1 LNHDA and CDR2 SQIVND (reference sequence). CDR3 loop: CASSAGTGARRIEQFF. The CDR3 region has the DNA TGTGCCAGTAGTGCCGGGACAGGGGCCCGAAGGATTGAGCAGTTCTTC. Filled out from reference TRBV19 and TRBJ2-1, the complete variable domain reads DGGITQSPKYLFRKEGQNVTLSCEQNLNHDAMYWYRQDPGQGLRLIYYSQIVNDFQKGDIAEGYSVSREKKESFPLTVTSAQKNPTAFYLCASSAGTGARRIEQFFGPGTRLTVL.

This clonotype has a count of ten or more. The chain carries TRBV7-2 and TRBJ2-1; D unclear. Germline assignment: CDR1 SGHTA and CDR2 FQGNSA. CDR3 length equals 12 residues. The V end was cut by 5 bases, the J end by 2 bases, with 4 bases between. The CDR3 bases are TGTGCCAGCAGCCCCGCCTACAATGAGCAGTTCTTC. It codes for CASSPAYNEQFF.

The J gene is TRBJ2-4, the V gene TRBV20-1; 7 bases fit TRBD2. V was clipped by 4 bases and J by 8 bases; unmatched bases: 5. The V gene's germline CDR1 is DFQATT and CDR2 SNEGSKA (reference sequence). The CDR3 loop spans 12 amino acids. CDR3 sequence: CSAIGRGDIQYF. The CDR3 DNA reads as TGCAGTGCTATCGGTCGGGGGGACATTCAGTACTTC.

The chain links TRBV7-2 to TRBJ2-5; TRBD1 agrees at 7 bases. V lost 5 bases, J lost 4 bases, and 7 bases stayed unmatched. Germline CDR1 is SGHTA and CDR2 is FQGNSA. This CDR3 contains 14 residues. In nucleotides, the CDR3 is TGTGCCAGCAGCAGGGGGTACAGGGGAGAGACCCAGTACTTC. Its translation is CASSRGYRGETQYF.

This clonotype was seen more than once but under ten times. V is TRBV18 and J is TRBJ1-5; no clear D. V gave up 6 bases and J gave up 5 bases, with 17 bases separating them. Germline CDR1 is KGHSH and CDR2 is LQKENI. The CDR3 contains 15 residues. CDR3: CASSSIGKADQPQHF. CDR3 nucleotide sequence: TGTGCCAGCTCTTCGATTGGTAAGGCGGATCAGCCCCAGCATTTT.

This clonotype appeared a few times. The rearrangement uses TRBV19 and TRBJ1-5, with D hard to call. Germline assignment: CDR1 LNHDA and CDR2 SQIVND (reference sequence). The CDR3 runs 16 residues. The V gene lost 2 bases and the J gene lost 11 bases, with 22 bases spanning the gap. DNA of the CDR3: TGTGCCAGTAGTATAACTTCATCGCCCCCGTATGAGTCCCAGCATTTT. Translated, it gives CASSITSSPPYESQHF. The entire variable domain, with the rest obtained from reference TRBV19 and TRBJ1-5, is as follows: DGGITQSPKYLFRKEGQNVTLSCEQNLNHDAMYWYRQDPGQGLRLIYYSQIVNDFQKGDIAEGYSVSREKKESFPLTVTSAQKNPTAFYLCASSITSSPPYESQHFGDGTRLSIL.

This clonotype was detected ten times or more. The CDR3 nucleotides are TGTGCCAGCAGTTACCCCCTGAGCGGGAGGCAAAGCAATGAGCAGTTCTTC. It codes for CASSYPLSGRQSNEQFF. The chain carries TRBV6-2 or TRBV6-3 and TRBJ2-1, with 9 bases lining up with TRBD2. CDR3 length: 17 amino acids. Per the germline V gene, CDR1 is MNHEY and CDR2 is SVGEGT. The V segment lost 2 bases and the J segment 6 bases; nucleotides outside the gene matches: 11.

The gene calls are TRBV7-8 and TRBJ2-2; TRBD2 matches at 7 bases. V dropped 8 bases and J dropped 6; count of bases not matched to a gene: 15. The germline V gene encodes CDR1 SGHVS and CDR2 FQNEAQ. This CDR3 is 16 amino acids long. The CDR3 DNA reads TGTGCCAGCGGAGAGCGGGGCGGGAGTGTCGCCGGGGAGCTGTTTTTT. This gives the protein CASGERGGSVAGELFF.

This chain links TRBV10-3 with TRBJ2-5; either TRBD1 or TRBD2 may fit D (5 bases each). Germline loops: CDR1 ENHRY, CDR2 SYGVKD. The V and J ends lost 7 bases and 3 bases respectively, with 12 bases between them. The CDR3 length is 13 residues. CDR3 amino acids: CAIKGTLKETQYF. Written as DNA, the CDR3 is TGTGCCATCAAAGGGACGCTGAAAGAGACCCAGTACTTC.

With regard to this clonotype: Since no conserved phenylalanine or tryptophan closes the CDR3, a read error is the likely cause. The chain links TRBV12-3 or TRBV12-4 to TRBJ1-4; 9 positions agree with TRBD1. J was trimmed by 7 bases and V by 7 bases; bases with no gene match: 13. The CDR3 loop spans 16 amino acids. The CDR3 loop reads CASKPTLGQGVEKLFC. The CDR3 DNA reads TGTGCCAGCAAACCCACGTTGGGACAGGGAGTTGAAAAACTGTTTTGT.

V gene TRBV7-6 combines with J gene TRBJ2-1; 12 positions match TRBD2. The V gene end was trimmed by 2 bases and the J gene end by 4 bases; junction bases not matched to a gene: 6. CDR3 length equals 17 residues. CDR1 is SGHVS, CDR2 FNYEAQ, per germline. The CDR3 DNA is TGTGCCAGCAGCTTAACCCCGCTAGCGGGAGGGTACAATGAGCAGTTCTTC. Its translation: CASSLTPLAGGYNEQFF.